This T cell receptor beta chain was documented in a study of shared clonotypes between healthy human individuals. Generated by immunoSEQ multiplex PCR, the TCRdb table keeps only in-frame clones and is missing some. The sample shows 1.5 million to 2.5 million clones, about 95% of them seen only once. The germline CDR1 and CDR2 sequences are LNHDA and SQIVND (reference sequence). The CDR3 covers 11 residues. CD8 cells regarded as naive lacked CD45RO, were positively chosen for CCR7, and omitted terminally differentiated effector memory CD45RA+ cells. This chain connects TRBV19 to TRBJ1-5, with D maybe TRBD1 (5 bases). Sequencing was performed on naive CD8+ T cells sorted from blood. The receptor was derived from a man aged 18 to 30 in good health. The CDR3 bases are TGTGCAGGGGCCCGGAATCAGCCCCAGCATTTT. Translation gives CAGARNQPQHF.